The clone carrying this T cell receptor beta chain shows up as medium-sized by frequency. The target antigen is unknown. These data are taken from a study of T cell clusters in autoimmune cytopenias. Multiplex touch-down PCR amplified TRB using TRB-A and TRB-B pools in one tube. TCRdb re-called the multiplex PCR reads and shows each CDR3 protein once, DNA omitted. Its listing shows approximately 7,200 distinct CDR3 sequences. Per germline, CDR1 MNHEY and CDR2 SVGAGI. There are 16 residues in the CDR3. Approximately 36,000 genome equivalents of blood DNA were amplified for TRB. Overall study results and limits: TRB repertoire shifts in secondary cytopenia and chronic lymphocytic leukemia mostly reflected lymphoma, not autoimmunity.

The same sample was also used in a study of T cell repertoires in aging, cancer and after chemotherapy. That study reports: Donor ages fell into six groups from 30 or younger up to 70 or older. Across the chemotherapy interval, each cancer cohort showed higher median generation probability, suggesting thymic rebound.

The source material was peripheral blood. The chain uses TRBV6-5 and TRBJ1-6; TCRdb's D call of TRBD1 is untestable without DNA. This TCR derives from a human donor in good health. This CDR3 is CASSYVAGTSNSPLHF.